These 22 T cell receptor beta chains were all obtained from the same sample, sequenced in a study of T cell responses to AZD1222 COVID-19 vaccine. Some clones are missing from TCRdb's copy, which holds only in-frame ones; the method was immunoSEQ multiplex PCR. This sample has over 120,000 clones; around 84% occur once, and the top ten carry approximately 4.7%. Sequenced here: peripheral blood, sampled 28 days after the second AZD1222 dose. The receptors originated from an adult who received the AZD1222 COVID-19 vaccine.

The table lists this clone with a count of one. The chain employs TRBV5-6 and TRBJ2-7; perhaps TRBD1 as D (5 bases). V shed 7 bases and J shed 6 bases, with 20 bases lying between them. This CDR3 contains 14 residues. The germline gives CDR1 SGHDT, CDR2 YYEEEE. The CDR3 bases are TGTGCCAGCCCCCTCCCCCCCACAGGCTGCGAGCAGTACTTC. This sequence encodes CASPLPPTGCEQYF.

V and J are TRBV6-4 and TRBJ1-2; D is unresolved. Trimming stripped 1 base from V and 3 bases from J, with 9 bases between. The V gene's germline CDR1 is MRHNA and CDR2 SNTAGT. This CDR3 comprises 14 residues. The CDR3 reads CASSDYAGDYGYTF. The DNA for the CDR3 is TGTGCCAGCAGTGACTACGCAGGCGACTATGGCTACACCTTC.

The chain has TRBV28 and TRBJ1-2; weak D call: TRBD1 (5 bases). Trimming pared 2 bases from V and 5 bases from J, leaving 9 bases between. The length of the CDR3 is 13 residues. Germline V gives CDR1 MDHEN, CDR2 SYDVKM. CDR3 nucleotides: TGTGCCAGCAGTTTACATGGGGGGTATGGCTACACCTTC. Protein product: CASSLHGGYGYTF.

This clone has just a few counts. This chain links TRBV6-5 with TRBJ2-3; D possibly corresponds to TRBD1 (6 bases). The CDR3 has 14 amino acids. Germline V gene data show CDR1 as MNHEY and CDR2 as SVGAGI. V shed 5 bases and J shed 5 bases, with 14 bases lying between them. This chain's CDR3 is CASSRLKGEDTQYF. CDR3 nucleotides: TGTGCCAGCAGTAGACTTAAGGGGGAAGATACGCAGTATTTT.

The J gene is TRBJ1-5, the V gene TRBV3-1 (or the pseudogene TRBV3-2); D remains ambiguous. The germline CDR1 and CDR2 sequences are LGHDT and YNNKEL (reference sequence). This CDR3 comprises 14 residues. With 0 bases removed from V and 8 bases from J, the gap between germline ends came to 11 bases. CDR3 protein: CASSQEGVVKPQHF. Written as DNA, the CDR3 is TGTGCCAGCAGCCAAGAAGGAGTCGTAAAGCCCCAGCATTTT.

The chain employs TRBV11-3 and TRBJ2-2, with 7 positions matching TRBD2. This CDR3 has 12 amino acids. The J segment lost 5 bases and the V segment lost 8 bases, leaving 2 bases of the junction unmatched. CDR1 is SGHNT, CDR2 YENEEA, per germline. CDR3 region: CASHGGTGELFF. As DNA, the CDR3 is TGTGCCAGCCACGGGGGGACCGGGGAGCTGTTTTTT.

This chain joins TRBV28 and TRBJ2-7; D is ambiguous. V shed 4 bases and J shed 2 bases, with 9 bases lying between them. This CDR3 has 13 residues. CDR1 MDHEN and CDR2 SYDVKM come from the germline V gene. CDR3 region: CASSSRPTYEQYF. The CDR3, as DNA: TGTGCCAGCAGTTCCCGACCCACCTACGAGCAGTACTTC.

The chain uses TRBV5-6 and TRBJ2-7, with 9 bases lining up with TRBD1. Germline CDR1 and CDR2: SGHDT and YYEEEE. The CDR3 covers 16 residues. V shed 0 bases, J shed 2 bases, and the junction held 6 bases outside the gene matches. The CDR3, as DNA: TGTGCCAGCAGCTTGGTTCCGGGACAGGGCACCTACGAGCAGTACTTC. As protein: CASSLVPGQGTYEQYF.

This clone is a singleton in its sample. The J gene is TRBJ2-4, the V gene TRBV6-4; TRBD2 matches at 8 bases. V was clipped by 9 bases and J by 0 bases; unmatched bases: 7. The length of the CDR3 is 15 residues. Germline V gene data show CDR1 as MRHNA and CDR2 as SNTAGT. For the CDR3, the DNA is TGTGCCAGACCTCCGGGGGGGCTAGCCAAAAACATTCAGTACTTC. Protein sequence: CARPPGGLAKNIQYF.

The V and J genes are TRBV3-1 (or the pseudogene TRBV3-2) and TRBJ1-5; 9 nucleotides line up with TRBD1. This CDR3 region has 15 residues. Trimming removed 1 base from V and 5 bases from J; junction bases left unmatched: 3. Germline V gene sequence: CDR1 LGHDT, CDR2 YNNKEL (reference sequence). CDR3 DNA sequence: TGTGCCAGCAGCCAAGGGACAGGGGCTGATCAGCCCCAGCATTTT. The encoded protein is CASSQGTGADQPQHF.

The chain carries TRBV5-4 and TRBJ1-6; 7 nucleotides line up with TRBD1. The germline V gene encodes CDR1 SGHNT and CDR2 YYREEE (reference sequence). The CDR3 has 15 residues. V shed 0 bases, J shed 7 bases, and the junction held 4 bases outside the gene matches. The CDR3 sequence: CASSLGGTVNSPLHF. For the CDR3, the DNA is TGTGCCAGCAGCTTGGGAGGGACAGTAAATTCACCCCTCCACTTT.

The chain links TRBV27 to TRBJ2-7, with D possibly being TRBD2 (7 bases). Per germline, CDR1 MNHEY and CDR2 SMNVEV (reference sequence). Trimming left V 8 bases short and J 8 bases short, with 16 bases between. The CDR3 runs 12 residues. The CDR3 spells CASGGGGYKQYF. CDR3 sequence (DNA): TGTGCCAGCGGGGGGGGCGGGTATAAGCAGTACTTC.

The chain joins TRBV18 to TRBJ1-1; 9 bases fit TRBD1. Germline V gene data show CDR1 as KGHSH and CDR2 as LQKENI. With V trimmed by 5 bases and J by 5 bases, 9 bases remained unmatched. The CDR3 is 15 amino acids. This CDR3 is CASSYPQGAGTEAFF. CDR3 DNA: TGTGCCAGCTCATACCCACAGGGGGCGGGAACTGAAGCTTTCTTT.

The chain employs TRBV6-6 and TRBJ1-4; D unresolved. The CDR3 is made up of 14 amino acids. Germline assignment: CDR1 MNHNY and CDR2 SVGAGI (reference sequence). Between the trimmed V and J ends, which lost 6 bases and 3 bases, there was a span of 11 bases. CDR3 loop: CASSLTGPNEKLFF. The DNA for the CDR3 is TGTGCCAGCAGCCTGACCGGCCCTAATGAAAAACTGTTTTTT.

The genes are TRBV6-5 and TRBJ1-6; 7 nucleotides align to TRBD1. This CDR3 has 15 amino acids. The junction had 3 bases not matched to a gene; V was cut back by 0 bases and J by 7 bases. Germline CDR1 is MNHEY and CDR2 is SVGAGI. The CDR3 nucleotides are TGTGCCAGCAGTTACTCGACCAGGGGGAATTCACCCCTCCACTTT. Protein sequence: CASSYSTRGNSPLHF.

This clone was found a few times. V and J are TRBV27 and TRBJ1-6, with D perhaps TRBD1 (6 bases). With 4 bases removed from V and 5 bases from J, the gap between germline ends came to 18 bases. This CDR3 region has 17 residues. CDR1 MNHEY and CDR2 SMNVEV come from the germline V gene (reference sequence). The CDR3 DNA reads as TGTGCCAGCAGTTCCCTGAAACAGGGACCCAATAATTCACCCCTCCACTTT. Protein product: CASSSLKQGPNNSPLHF.

The chain links TRBV5-1 to TRBJ2-2; D call uncertain. Trimming stripped 2 bases from V and 0 bases from J, with 5 bases between. This CDR3 region has 14 residues. Germline V gene lookup returns CDR1 SGHRS and CDR2 YFSETQ. CDR3 in amino acids: CASSFLTNTGELFF. Written as DNA, the CDR3 is TGCGCCAGCAGCTTTCTCACGAACACCGGGGAGCTGTTTTTT. Full variable domain (rest looked up from reference TRBV5-1 and TRBJ2-2): KAGVTQTPRYLIKTRGQQVTLSCSPISGHRSVSWYQQTPGQGLQFLFEYFSETQRNKGNFPGRFSGRQFSNSRSEMNVSTLELGDSALYLCASSFLTNTGELFFGEGSRLTVL.

This rearrangement joins TRBV7-9 to TRBJ2-1, with D possibly being TRBD2 (7 bases). With 3 bases removed from V and 8 bases from J, the gap between germline ends came to 11 bases. CDR1 is SEHNR and CDR2 is FQNEAQ in the germline V gene (reference sequence). The CDR3 is 13 amino acids. This CDR3 is CASSFGGAHEQFF. In DNA, the CDR3 is TGTGCCAGCAGCTTTGGGGGGGCACATGAGCAGTTCTTC.

The sample holds one count of this clone. The rearrangement links TRBV19 to TRBJ1-1; TRBD1 aligns across 10 bases. The V and J ends lost 5 bases and 4 bases, in that order; junction bases with no gene match: 4. This CDR3 region has 14 residues. Per the germline V gene, CDR1 is LNHDA and CDR2 is SQIVND (reference sequence). Here the CDR3 reads CASSPRQGATEAFF. The CDR3 region has the DNA TGTGCCAGTAGTCCCCGACAGGGGGCCACTGAAGCTTTCTTT.

The sample holds one count of this clone. The chain couples TRBV6-5 to TRBJ1-5; 11 nucleotides align to TRBD1. CDR3 length equals 14 residues. Trimming took 7 bases from V and 7 from J; bases not matched to a gene: 6. CDR1 is MNHEY and CDR2 is SVGAGI in the germline V gene. The CDR3 coding sequence is TGTGCCAGCATCTCCCGGGACAGGGGGCAGCCCCAGCATTTT. Translation gives CASISRDRGQPQHF.

The table lists this clone with a count of one. The chain recombines TRBV6-5 with TRBJ2-7; the D is unclear. The CDR3 sequence is 14 residues long. V was pared by 8 bases and J by 5 bases, with 19 bases between. Per the germline V gene, CDR1 is MNHEY and CDR2 is SVGAGI. The CDR3 DNA reads as TGTGCCAGCCTGTCCTCGGGTGGCCCCCACGAGCAGTACTTC. This encodes CASLSSGGPHEQYF.

The V call is TRBV11-3, the J call TRBJ2-5; tentatively, D is TRBD1 or TRBD2 (5 bases each). The CDR3 covers 14 residues. CDR1 and CDR2 (germline): SGHNT, YENEEA. V was clipped by 5 bases and J by 0 bases, with 10 bases between them. The CDR3 DNA reads TGTGCCAGCAGCCCCGGGACGGACCAAGAGACCCAGTACTTC. Amino acids: CASSPGTDQETQYF.